One TCR beta chain is described in this entry. The germline V and J ends were trimmed by 5 bases and 5 bases, with 18 bases remaining between them. The CDR3 length is 15 residues. Germline CDR1 is MGHRA and CDR2 is YSYEKL. This entry is derived from a study of T cell changes during pregnancy in multiple sclerosis. Clones were sequenced by immunoSEQ multiplex PCR, and TCRdb holds only the in-frame ones, with some missing. Of under 70,000 clones listed, about nine tenths were seen once; the top ten hold roughly 1.3%. This sample comprised peripheral blood, obtained after pregnancy. The sequence derives from a female donor in good health, enrolled as a control in a pregnancy study. The gene calls are TRBV4-1 and TRBJ2-5; D may be TRBD2 (6 bases). The CDR3 here is CASSLLTSVVETQYF. In nucleotides, the CDR3 is TGCGCCAGCAGCTTATTGACTAGTGTCGTGGAGACCCAGTACTTC.